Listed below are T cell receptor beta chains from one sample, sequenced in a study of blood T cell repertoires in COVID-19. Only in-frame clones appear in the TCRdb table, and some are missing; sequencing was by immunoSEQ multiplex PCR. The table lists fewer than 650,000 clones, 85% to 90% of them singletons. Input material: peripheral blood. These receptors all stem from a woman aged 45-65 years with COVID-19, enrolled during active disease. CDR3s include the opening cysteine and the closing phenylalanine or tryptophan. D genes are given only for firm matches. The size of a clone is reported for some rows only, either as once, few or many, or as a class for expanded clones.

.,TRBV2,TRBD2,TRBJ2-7,TGTGCCAGCAGTGAAGGTGCTAGCGGGGGAGCCTACGAGCAGTACTTC,CASSEGASGGAYEQYF
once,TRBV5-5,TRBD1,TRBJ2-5,TGTGCCAGCAGCTTACTGACAGGGGGCCAAGAGACCCAGTACTTC,CASSLLTGGQETQYF
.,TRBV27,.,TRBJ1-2,TGTGCCAGCAGCCCAGGCCCTCAGGGGAATGGCTACACCTTC,CASSPGPQGNGYTF
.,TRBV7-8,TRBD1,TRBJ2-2,TGTGCCAGCAGCTTAACCGGGACAGGTACCGGGGAGCTGTTTTTT,CASSLTGTGTGELFF
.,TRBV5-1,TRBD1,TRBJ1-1,TGCGCCAGCGCAGGGGGCTTGGGCACTGAAGCTTTCTTT,CASAGGLGTEAFF
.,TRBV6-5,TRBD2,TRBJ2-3,TGTGCCAGCAGGAGGAGCGGGGGCAGCACAGATACGCAGTATTTT,CASRRSGGSTDTQYF
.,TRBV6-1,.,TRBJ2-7,TGTGCCAGCAGTGAAGCGGGGGGACAGTTATACGAGCAGTACTTC,CASSEAGGQLYEQYF
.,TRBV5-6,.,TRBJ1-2,TGTGCCAGCAGCCCCGACAGCCACTATGGCTACACCTTC,CASSPDSHYGYTF
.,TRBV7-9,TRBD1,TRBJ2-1,TGTGCCAGCAGCCTTAGGACAGGGATTGAGCAGTTCTTC,CASSLRTGIEQFF
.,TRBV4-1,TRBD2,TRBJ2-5,TGCGCCAGCAGCCGGACGGGACTAGCGGGGGGGACCCAGTACTTC,CASSRTGLAGGTQYF
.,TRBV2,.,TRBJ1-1,TGTGCCAGCAGTTACAGCATTAACACTGAAGCTTTCTTT,CASSYSINTEAFF
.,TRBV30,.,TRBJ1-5,TGTGCCTGGGGGACTGGTAAATCAGCCCAGCATTTT,CAWGTGKSAQHF
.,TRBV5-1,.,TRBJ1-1,TGCGCCCGCGGGCGGGGGGGGCGCGGGACTGAAGCTTTCTTT,CARGRGGRGTEAFF
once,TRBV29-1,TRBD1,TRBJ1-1,TGCAGCTCCCGGGACAGGGGTGCGACTTTCTTT,CSSRDRGATFF
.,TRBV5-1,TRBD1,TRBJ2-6,TGCGCCAGCAGCCGTACCGGACAGGGGGCTTGGGCCAACGTCCTGACTTTC,CASSRTGQGAWANVLTF
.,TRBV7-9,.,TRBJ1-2,TGTGCCAGCAGCCCCGGGGGGGGGTCTAACTATGGCTACACCTTC,CASSPGGGSNYGYTF
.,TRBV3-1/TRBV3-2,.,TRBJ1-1,TGTGCCAGCAGCCAAGAAGGGGCTGGAGCTTTCTTT,CASSQEGAGAFF
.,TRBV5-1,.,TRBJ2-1,TGCGCCAGCAGCTTGAAAGCTCACAATGAGCAGTTCTTC,CASSLKAHNEQFF
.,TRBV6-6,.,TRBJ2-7,TGTGCCAGCGTCCCACGGGGTTCCCTCGTCTACGAGCAGTACTTC,CASVPRGSLVYEQYF
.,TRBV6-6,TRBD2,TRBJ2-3,TGTGCCAGCAGTTTGGGAGGGTTCCCAGATACGCAGTATTTT,CASSLGGFPDTQYF
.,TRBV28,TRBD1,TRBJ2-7,TGTGCCAGCAGTTTATTGCCGGGACAGGGACCCGAGCAGTACTTC,CASSLLPGQGPEQYF
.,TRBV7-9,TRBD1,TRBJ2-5,TGTGCCAGCAGCATAGGACAGGGTCAGGAGACCCAGTACTTC,CASSIGQGQETQYF
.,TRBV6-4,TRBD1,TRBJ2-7,TGTGCCAGCAGTGACTCGAGGACAGGAGATTACGAGCAGTACTTC,CASSDSRTGDYEQYF
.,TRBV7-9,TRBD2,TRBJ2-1,TGTGCCAGCAGCACTAGCGGGGGGGCCTTTGAGCAGTTCTTC,CASSTSGGAFEQFF
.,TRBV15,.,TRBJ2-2,TGTGCCACCAGCAGAGATCGAGCGGCCGGGGAGCTGTTTTTT,CATSRDRAAGELFF
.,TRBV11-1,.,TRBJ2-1,TGTGCCAGCAGCTTAGCGGCAGGGTTAAATGAGCAGTTCTTC,CASSLAAGLNEQFF
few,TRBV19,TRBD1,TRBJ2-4,TGTGCCAGTAGTATCGGGACAGGGTTGGGCATTCAGTACTTC,CASSIGTGLGIQYF
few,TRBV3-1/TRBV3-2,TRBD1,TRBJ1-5,TGTGCCAGCAGCCAGGGGCGCCCTGACAGGGTTGAGCAGCCCCAGCATTTT,CASSQGRPDRVEQPQHF
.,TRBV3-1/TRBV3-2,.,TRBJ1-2,TGTGCCAGCAGCCAAGAAGGGGCGTACTATGGCTACACCTTC,CASSQEGAYYGYTF
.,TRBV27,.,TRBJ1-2,TGTGCCAGCAGGCAAGGGGGGGGCTATGGCTACACCTTC,CASRQGGGYGYTF
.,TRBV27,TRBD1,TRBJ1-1,TGTGCCAGCAGTTTCCAGGGGGTAAACACTGAAGCTTTCTTT,CASSFQGVNTEAFF
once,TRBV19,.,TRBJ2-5,TGTGCCACCCTTGAGGCCTCGGGAGAGACCCAGTACTTC,CATLEASGETQYF
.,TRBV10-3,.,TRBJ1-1,TGTGCCATCAGTGAGTCGTTGGGGGGTAGTGAAGCTTTCTTT,CAISESLGGSEAFF
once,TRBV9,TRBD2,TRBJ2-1,TGTGCCAGCAGCGCCCCTCGGGGCGGGGGGGCCACCTACAATGAGCAGTTCTTC,CASSAPRGGGATYNEQFF
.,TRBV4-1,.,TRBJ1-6,TGCGCCAGCAGGGAACTTACAGGGTTGGATTCACCCCTCCACTTT,CASRELTGLDSPLHF
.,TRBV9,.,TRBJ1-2,TGTGCCAGCAGTGGGGGGGACTCTTTTGCCTATGGCTACACCTTC,CASSGGDSFAYGYTF
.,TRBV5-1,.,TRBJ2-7,TGCGCCAGCAGCGGATTACAGGGCTCCTACGAGCAGTACTTC,CASSGLQGSYEQYF
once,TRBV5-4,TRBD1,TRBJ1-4,TGTGCCAGCAGCGCCGGGACAGGAGGAGAAAAACTGTTTTTT,CASSAGTGGEKLFF
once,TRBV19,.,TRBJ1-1,TGTGCCAGTAGTATAGGCAGGAACACTGAAGCTTTCTTT,CASSIGRNTEAFF
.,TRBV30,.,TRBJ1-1,TGTGCCTGGAGGGGACCGGGGGACACTGAAGCTTTCTTT,CAWRGPGDTEAFF
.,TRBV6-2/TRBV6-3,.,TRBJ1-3,TGTGCCAGCAGCTGGACTTTCTCTGGAAACACCATATATTTT,CASSWTFSGNTIYF
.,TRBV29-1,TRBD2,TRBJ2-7,TGCAGCGTGATTAGCGGGGGGTCATACGAGCAGTACTTC,CSVISGGSYEQYF
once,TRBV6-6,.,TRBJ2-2,TGTGCCAGCAGTTACCCTGGGGGGACCACCGGGGAGCTGTTTTTT,CASSYPGGTTGELFF
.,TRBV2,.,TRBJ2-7,TGTGCCAGCAGTTCGCCGCAGGGCGTCTCCTACGAGCAGTACTTC,CASSSPQGVSYEQYF
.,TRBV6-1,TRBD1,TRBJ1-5,TGTGCCAGCAGTGAAGACAGGGGGTTACAGCCCCAGCATTTT,CASSEDRGLQPQHF
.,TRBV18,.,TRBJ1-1,TGTGCCAGCTCACCTTGGGGCGTGAACACTGAAGCTTTCTTT,CASSPWGVNTEAFF
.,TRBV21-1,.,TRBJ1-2,TGTGCCAGCAGCAAGTCCCAGAGGGGGCGTGAGGGCTACACCTTC,CASSKSQRGREGYTF
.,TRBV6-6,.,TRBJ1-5,TGTGCCAGCATGCCAGGGGGCAATCAGCCCCAGCATTTT,CASMPGGNQPQHF
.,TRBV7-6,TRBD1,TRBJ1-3,TGTGCCAGCAGTTATACCGGGACAGGGGGCTTGGACACCATATATTTT,CASSYTGTGGLDTIYF
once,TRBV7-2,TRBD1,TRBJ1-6,TGTGCCAGCAGCTTAGAGACAGGGAGTAATTCACCCCTCCACTTT,CASSLETGSNSPLHF
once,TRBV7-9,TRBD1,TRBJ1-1,TGTGCCAGCAGCGGCTCAGGGGGAAGAAACACTGAAGCTTTCTTT,CASSGSGGRNTEAFF
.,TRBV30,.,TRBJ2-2,TGTGCCTGGAGCTTAGGGGTGGCCGGGGAGCTGTTTTTT,CAWSLGVAGELFF
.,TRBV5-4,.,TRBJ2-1,TGTGCCAGCAGCCCAGGGTATAATGAGCAGTTCTTC,CASSPGYNEQFF
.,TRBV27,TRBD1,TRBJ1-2,TGTGCCAGCCAACCCTTGACGGGACAGGGCACCTATGGCTACACCTTC,CASQPLTGQGTYGYTF
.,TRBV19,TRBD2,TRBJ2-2,TGTGCCAGTAGTATGACTAGCGGGGGGACCGGGGAGCTGTTTTTT,CASSMTSGGTGELFF
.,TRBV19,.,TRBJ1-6,TGTGCCAGTAGTCCTCAGACCAGGTCACCCCTCCACTTT,CASSPQTRSPLHF
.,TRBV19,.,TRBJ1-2,TGTGCCAGTAGTTATTACTATGGCTACACCTTC,CASSYYYGYTF